These 19 T cell receptor beta chains came from one sample sequenced in a study of CD8+CD57+ T cells in acquired aplastic anemia. Patients selected for sequencing had displayed CD8+CD57+ cell expansion by flow cytometry. Genomic DNA served as template for TCR beta VDJ and CDR3 profiling. TCRdb reprocessed the reads via MiXCR and lists one record per CDR3 protein. This sample has 150,000 to 200,000 distinct CDR3 sequences, with around 48% found just once. Sample: sorted CD4+, CD8+, or CD8+CD57+ T cells (not recorded which) from PBMCs. Receptors were obtained from a human donor with aplastic anemia.

This clonotype was recorded many times. J is TRBJ2-7 and V is TRBV5-4; the D gene is possibly TRBD1 (5 bases). In germline, CDR1 is SGHNT, CDR2 YYREEE (reference sequence). The CDR3 covers 15 residues. V lost 4 bases to trimming and J lost 5 bases, with 19 bases between them. This chain's CDR3 is CASSPKSRAPNEQYF. The CDR3 bases are TGTGCCAGCAGCCCCAAGTCCAGGGCCCCTAACGAGCAGTACTTC.

This chain connects TRBV24-1 to TRBJ2-7; TRBD2 aligns across 12 bases. With 7 bases clipped from V and 0 bases from J, the junction kept 6 bases outside the gene matches. Germline V gene sequence: CDR1 KGHDR, CDR2 SFDVKD. The CDR3 extends over 16 amino acids. In nucleotides, the CDR3 is TGTGCCACCAGAGGGACTAGCGGGTCGAGCTCCTACGAGCAGTACTTC. It specifies CATRGTSGSSSYEQYF.

The V call is TRBV5-4, the J call TRBJ1-1; TRBD1 matches at 7 bases. Germline values: CDR1 SGHNT, CDR2 YYREEE (reference sequence). Losses at the gene ends were 1 base for V and 7 bases for J; bases not matched to a gene: 1. The length of the CDR3 is 12 residues. As DNA, the CDR3 is TGTGCCAGCAGCTTGAGGGACAGTGAAGCTTTCTTT. This gives the protein CASSLRDSEAFF. The variable domain in full, with the rest retrieved from reference TRBV5-4 and TRBJ1-1, is ETGVTQSPTHLIKTRGQQVTLRCSSQSGHNTVSWYQQALGQGPQFIFQYYREEENGRGNFPPRFSGLQFPNYSSELNVNALELDDSALYLCASSLRDSEAFFGQGTRLTVV.

This clonotype was counted many times. The chain couples TRBV11-3 to TRBJ1-1, with TRBD1 matching 7 bases. Germline V gene lookup returns CDR1 SGHNT and CDR2 YENEEA. V shed 1 base and J 0 bases; nucleotides not matched to a gene: 2. There are 15 residues in the CDR3. CDR3 region: CASSLGDSLNTEAFF. The DNA of the CDR3 is TGTGCCAGCAGCTTAGGGGACAGCCTGAACACTGAAGCTTTCTTT.

This clonotype was observed at least ten times. This sequence joins TRBV5-1 and TRBJ2-7; weak D call: TRBD2 (6 bases). This CDR3 has 14 residues. Germline V CDR1 and CDR2: SGHRS, YFSETQ. The germline V and J ends were trimmed by 5 bases and 0 bases, with 12 bases remaining between them. CDR3 in DNA: TGCGCCAGCAGGAGCGGGCTTTACTCCTACGAGCAGTACTTC. Protein sequence: CASRSGLYSYEQYF. The variable domain in full, completed from reference TRBV5-1 and TRBJ2-7, reads KAGVTQTPRYLIKTRGQQVTLSCSPISGHRSVSWYQQTPGQGLQFLFEYFSETQRNKGNFPGRFSGRQFSNSRSEMNVSTLELGDSALYLCASRSGLYSYEQYFGPGTRLTVT.

This clonotype showed up just a few times. The rearrangement uses TRBV27 and TRBJ1-1; D is undetermined. The germline V gene encodes CDR1 MNHEY and CDR2 SMNVEV (reference sequence). Between the trimmed V and J ends, which lost 3 bases and 4 bases, there was a span of 12 bases. The CDR3 extends over 14 amino acids. The CDR3 spells CASSLVFAGTEAFF. CDR3 bases: TGTGCCAGCAGTTTGGTCTTCGCGGGCACTGAAGCTTTCTTT.

This clonotype has only a few counts. The missing conserved phenylalanine or tryptophan at the end of this CDR3 makes a read error likely. Written as DNA, the CDR3 is TGTGCCAGCAGTTACTCGAAATCGGGAAGGGGAGGCTACACCCTC. It specifies CASSYSKSGRGGYTL. V gene TRBV6-5 combines with J gene TRBJ1-2, with a tentative D call TRBD1 (5 bases). The CDR3 spans 15 residues. V lost 0 bases and J 8 bases, leaving 16 bases between the germline ends. In germline, CDR1 is MNHEY, CDR2 SVGAGI.

Notes on this clonotype: The junction departs from the called germline gene at one end, perhaps through a read error. This chain joins TRBV19 and TRBJ1-4; D not certain. CDR1 and CDR2 from the germline V gene are LNHDA and SQIVND (reference sequence). The CDR3 extends over 14 amino acids. The CDR3 DNA is TGTACCAGTAGTATACTTCGTCCTGATGAAAAACTGTTTTTT. It encodes CTSSILRPDEKLFF. The full variable domain, in which reference TRBV19 and TRBJ1-4 provide the parts outside the CDR3, is DGGITQSPKYLFRKEGQNVTLSCEQNLNHDAMYWYRQDPGQGLRLIYYSQIVNDFQKGDIAEGYSVSREKKESFPLTVTSAQKNPTAFYLCTSSILRPDEKLFFGSGTQLSVL.

The chain carries TRBV5-1 and TRBJ2-1, with 12 bases that match TRBD2. Germline V CDR1 and CDR2: SGHRS, YFSETQ. CDR3 length: 14 residues. The ends lost 3 bases at V and 10 bases at J; junction bases unmatched: 5. Here the CDR3 DNA reads TGCGCCAGCAGCTCGAGGACTAGCGGGGTCGAGCAGTTCTTC. It encodes CASSSRTSGVEQFF.

The chain uses TRBV20-1 and TRBJ2-7; 7 bases align to TRBD1. The CDR3 runs to 12 residues. J was trimmed by 3 bases and V by 4 bases; bases with no gene match: 3. Germline V gene lookup returns CDR1 DFQATT and CDR2 SNEGSKA (reference sequence). CDR3 in amino acids: CSAIRQGYEQYF. The CDR3 DNA reads TGCAGTGCTATCCGACAGGGCTACGAGCAGTACTTC.

This chain connects TRBV10-3 to TRBJ1-1, with a tentative D call TRBD1 (6 bases). This CDR3 is built from 14 residues. Trimming shortened V by 3 bases and J by 1 base, and 9 bases separated the two germline ends. Germline V gene sequence: CDR1 ENHRY, CDR2 SYGVKD. This CDR3 is CAISETGRNTEAFF. Here the CDR3 DNA reads TGTGCCATCAGTGAAACAGGGAGGAACACTGAAGCTTTCTTT.

There are many counts of this clonotype. The DNA of the CDR3 is TGTGCCAGCAGCCAAGCGGGGACTGGGGCCAACGTCCTGACTTTC. It specifies CASSQAGTGANVLTF. The chain couples TRBV14 to TRBJ2-6; D perhaps matches TRBD2 (5 bases). Germline V lookup: CDR1 SGHDN, CDR2 FVKESK. This CDR3 region has 15 residues. The ends were cut back, 1 base at V and 2 bases at J, with 6 bases in the middle.

This clonotype appeared many times. The chain combines TRBV6-1 with TRBJ2-7; perhaps TRBD2 as D (5 bases). With 6 bases removed from V and 0 bases from J, the gap between germline ends came to 18 bases. Germline V gene sequence: CDR1 MNHNS, CDR2 SASEGT. The CDR3 is 16 residues long. The CDR3 reads CASSRRLRESSYEQYF. The CDR3 nucleotides read TGTGCCAGCAGCCGGCGATTGAGGGAAAGCTCCTACGAGCAGTACTTC.

This clonotype was recorded many times. The genes are TRBV20-1 and TRBJ2-1; D gene ambiguous. The germline V gene encodes CDR1 DFQATT and CDR2 SNEGSKA (reference sequence). Trimming stripped 6 bases from V and 3 bases from J, with 6 bases between. This CDR3 region has 11 residues. CDR3 bases: TGCAGTGCCACGATCTACAATGAGCAGTTCTTC. This translates into CSATIYNEQFF.

This sequence joins TRBV29-1 and TRBJ2-5; perhaps TRBD1 as D (6 bases). Trimming left V 3 bases short and J 4 bases short, with 15 bases between. CDR1 SQVTM and CDR2 ANQGSEA come from the germline V gene. CDR3 length: 14 amino acids. The CDR3 DNA is TGCAGCGTTGACTCCAGGGGATTAGGAGAGACCCAGTACTTC. It is translated as CSVDSRGLGETQYF.

The V and J genes are TRBV5-4 and TRBJ2-3; D not resolved. This CDR3 comprises 14 residues. Germline-derived CDR1 and CDR2 are SGHNT and YYREEE (reference sequence). V shed 0 bases and J shed 2 bases, with 7 bases lying between them. CDR3 nucleotide sequence: TGTGCCAGCAGCTTGGACCAGCCCACAGATACGCAGTATTTT. Translation: CASSLDQPTDTQYF.

The chain recombines TRBV7-8 with TRBJ1-1; D remains unclear. The CDR3 is made up of 12 amino acids. Germline CDR1 is SGHVS and CDR2 is FQNEAQ. Trimming cost V 1 base and J 3 bases, with 3 bases left between them. CDR3 nucleotides: TGTGCCAGCAGCTTAGTACACACTGAAGCTTTCTTT. Translated, it gives CASSLVHTEAFF. The full variable domain, in which reference TRBV7-8 and TRBJ1-1 provide the parts outside the CDR3, is GAGVSQSPRYKVAKRGQDVALRCDPISGHVSLFWYQQALGQGPEFLTYFQNEAQLDKSGLPSDRFFAERPEGSVSTLKIQRTQQEDSAVYLCASSLVHTEAFFGQGTRLTVV.

This chain links TRBV20-1 with TRBJ1-6; no clear D gene. The germline CDR1 and CDR2 sequences are DFQATT and SNEGSKA (reference sequence). Trimming cost V 5 bases and J 6 bases, with 8 bases left between them. This CDR3 comprises 12 residues. The CDR3 DNA reads as TGCAGTGCTCGTCAGGCTAATTCACCCCTCCACTTT. This translates into CSARQANSPLHF.

This chain uses TRBV5-1 with TRBJ1-4; the D gene is possibly TRBD1 (5 bases). Germline-derived CDR1 and CDR2 are SGHRS and YFSETQ. The CDR3 is 14 amino acids. Trimming shortened V by 5 bases and J by 4 bases, and 12 bases separated the two germline ends. Here the CDR3 reads CASRTGTFNEKLFF. The CDR3 DNA sequence: TGCGCCAGCAGGACGGGGACGTTTAATGAAAAACTGTTTTTT.